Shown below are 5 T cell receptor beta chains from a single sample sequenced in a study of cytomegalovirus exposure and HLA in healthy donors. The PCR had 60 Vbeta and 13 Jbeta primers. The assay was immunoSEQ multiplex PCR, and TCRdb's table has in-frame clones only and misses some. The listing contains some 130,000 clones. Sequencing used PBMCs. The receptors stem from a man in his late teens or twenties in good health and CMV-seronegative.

The CDR3 sequence: CASSHRLAGETGELFF. The CDR3 DNA is TGTGCCAGCAGCCATCGACTAGCGGGAGAGACCGGGGAGCTGTTTTTT. The chain combines TRBV13 with TRBJ2-2; the match to TRBD2 covers 12 bases. This CDR3 has 16 amino acids. Trimming took 5 bases from V and 5 from J; bases not matched to a gene: 6. CDR1 is PRHDT, CDR2 FYEKMQ, per germline (reference sequence).

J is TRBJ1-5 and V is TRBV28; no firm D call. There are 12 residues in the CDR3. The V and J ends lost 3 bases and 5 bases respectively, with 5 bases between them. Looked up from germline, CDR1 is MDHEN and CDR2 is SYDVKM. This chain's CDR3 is CASSLQDQPQHF. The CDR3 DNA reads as TGTGCCAGCAGTTTGCAGGATCAGCCCCAGCATTTT.

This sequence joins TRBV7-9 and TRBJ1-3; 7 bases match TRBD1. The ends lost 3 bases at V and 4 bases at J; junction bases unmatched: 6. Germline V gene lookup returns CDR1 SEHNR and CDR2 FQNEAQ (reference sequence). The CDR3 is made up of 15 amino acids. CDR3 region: CASSLTGTQGNTIYF. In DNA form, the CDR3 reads TGTGCCAGCAGCTTGACAGGGACGCAAGGAAACACCATATATTTT. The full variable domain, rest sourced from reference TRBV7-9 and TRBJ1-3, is DTGVSQNPRHKITKRGQNVTFRCDPISEHNRLYWYRQTLGQGPEFLTYFQNEAQLEKSRLLSDRFSAERPKGSFSTLEIQRTEQGDSAMYLCASSLTGTQGNTIYFGEGSWLTVV.

The CDR3 bases are TGCGCCAGCAGCCAACTCCGGACAGCTAATGAAAAACTGTTTTTT. Translating it yields CASSQLRTANEKLFF. The V call is TRBV4-3, the J call TRBJ1-4, with TRBD1 as a possible D gene (6 bases). The V gene lost 2 bases and the J gene lost 3 bases, with 10 bases spanning the gap. The CDR3 runs 15 residues. Germline V gene data show CDR1 as LGHNA and CDR2 as YSLEER.

The CDR3 DNA follows: TGTGCCAGCCATTCCAAAAGCGACAGCCCCTATGGCTACACCTTC. It encodes CASHSKSDSPYGYTF. J is TRBJ1-2 and V is TRBV5-4; tentative D call: TRBD1 (5 bases). Germline V gene sequence: CDR1 SGHNT, CDR2 YYREEE (reference sequence). The CDR3 totals 15 residues. V gave up 7 bases and J gave up 4 bases, with 20 bases separating them.